This TCR beta chain was sequenced for a study of cytotoxic CD8 clonotypes in ibrutinib-treated CLL. As for the study in general: Partial responses totalled roughly 24 and complete responses 2; after median approximately 62 months, 14 remained remitted and approximately twelve progressed.

Data came from immunoSEQ multiplex PCR; TCRdb stores just in-frame clones and leaves some out. The repertoire has 250,000 to 350,000 clones, around 77% of them found once; the top ten carry about 5.3%. Germline CDR1 is MDHEN and CDR2 is SYDVKM. Unmatched junction bases numbered 13, after V lost 5 bases and J lost 5 bases. This CDR3 has 16 residues. Overall study results and limits: Public clonotypes occurred uncommonly; on treatment, they contracted or remained stable. A difference in sampling times existed between sustained-remission and progressing patients. At ibrutinib response, clonality increased, and at progression it declined back toward baseline.

This clone has just one count. Its target is not known. The sample here was PBMCs, taken at disease progression, from a patient treated with ibrutinib. The gene calls are TRBV28 and TRBJ2-7, with TRBD1 identical over 9 bases. The TCR was taken from a human donor with chronic lymphocytic leukemia. The CDR3: CASSTPPGTGPHEQYF. In DNA, the CDR3 is TGTGCCAGCAGTACCCCCCCCGGGACAGGGCCCCACGAGCAGTACTTC.